Detailed here is one TCR beta chain. Its antigen is currently unknown. CFSE-dim autoproliferating and CFSE-high non-proliferating T cells from unstimulated culture were sequenced separately. Cultures began with roughly 5.4x10^7 CFSE-labeled PBMCs, unstimulated for under 8 days, with replicate wells pooled. CFSE at around 0.5 uM labeled the PBMCs, which were then cultured unstimulated. The sample originates from a study of memory B cells and T cells in multiple sclerosis. Study results and caveats: Clone-set sizes differed between compartments, so shared clonotype counts needed normalization.

Data came from immunoSEQ multiplex PCR; TCRdb stores just in-frame clones and leaves some out. This repertoire shows over 35,000 clones, around 79% found once; its top ten account for around 1.1%. The receptor's source is a human donor with multiple sclerosis. Source material: PBMCs from blood kept in culture.

The CDR3 DNA is TGCAGTGCTAGGGCCTCAAGGAAACTGTTTTTT. Translated, it gives CSARASRKLFF. J is TRBJ1-4 and V is TRBV20-1, with D hard to call. This CDR3 has 11 residues. CDR1 is DFQATT and CDR2 is SNEGSKA in the germline V gene (reference sequence). The V end was cut by 3 bases, the J end by 11 bases, with 10 bases between.